This T cell receptor beta chain was recovered during a study of T-cell reconstitution after alpha-beta-depleted transplantation in children. Study-wide results and limits: Alpha-beta T cells present about two months after transplant were reported to originate from several hundred expanded graft clones. Fresh T-cell production supplied most of the T-cell counts and diversity seen one year after transplant. Some patients owed their high day-60 TCRbeta diversity to surviving recipient T cells and thymic progenitors.

Note on this clonotype: The antigen remains undetermined.

Unique molecular identifiers were incorporated during preparation of the TCRbeta library. TCRdb called the PCR reads again in MiXCR, with one record for every CDR3 protein. The sample yields fewer than 500,000 distinct CDR3 sequences, over 40% seen once. Germline V gives CDR1 MNHNS, CDR2 SASEGT. With V trimmed by 5 bases and J by 5 bases, 6 bases remained unmatched. This CDR3 is built from 16 residues. J is TRBJ2-3 and V is TRBV6-1, with 14 bases lining up with TRBD2. This receptor was identified in a girl aged 2 to 10 with aplastic anemia, due to receive a stem cell transplant. Material: PBMCs, obtained before TCRalphabeta/CD19-depleted stem cell transplant. The CDR3 DNA is TGTGCCAGCAGTCGACTAGCGGGGGGGAATTTAGATACGCAGTATTTT. It encodes CASSRLAGGNLDTQYF.